The present TCR beta chain was sequenced within a study of low-dose radiotherapy and immunotherapy resistance in tumors. At the level of the study: Participants in Cohort 2 were given 1 Gy per fraction every two weeks, for 13 Gy over 26 weeks. Study patients were administered oral aspirin at 300 mg daily for four cycles from cycle 1 day 1.

The sample's time point: before trial treatment. Alpha- and beta-chain coverage of first-strand cDNA came from TRAV- and TRBV-specific primers. The authors amplified TCRs for 20 PCR cycles with a constant-region primer and a V-primer adapter. MiXCR was run by TCRdb on the reads, yielding one entry per CDR3 protein. The sample records about 82,000 distinct CDR3 sequences, under 20% being singletons. V shed 4 bases and J shed 3 bases, with 10 bases lying between them. The CDR3 has 14 amino acids. CDR1 LGHDT and CDR2 YNNKEL come from the germline V gene (reference sequence). This clonotype was observed a handful of times.

The origin of this receptor is a male donor with prostate cancer. The source was PBMCs, collected before treatment. This chain links TRBV3-1 with TRBJ2-1, with D possibly called TRBD1 or TRBD2 (5 bases each). The CDR3 is CASSPGTVYNEQFF. The DNA of the CDR3 is TGTGCCAGCAGCCCCGGGACGGTCTACAATGAGCAGTTCTTC.